Included here is one T cell receptor beta chain sequence, with context. CDR3 length: 13 amino acids. CDR1 is KGHSH, CDR2 LQKENI, per germline. The V and J ends lost 5 bases and 3 bases, in that order; junction bases with no gene match: 3. This entry comes from a study of blood T cell repertoires in COVID-19. The overall study: T cells, B-cell-depleted T cells, or PBMCs provided the cDNA or gDNA that served as material.

The protocol was immunoSEQ multiplex PCR, while the TCRdb copy is restricted to in-frame clones and leaves out a portion. Seen here are 150,000 to 200,000 clones, about four fifths observed once, and the top ten hold 3% to 3.5%. Input material: PBMCs or T cells enriched from blood (not recorded which). V usage is TRBV18 and J usage is TRBJ1-1; 7 nucleotides agree with TRBD1. The TCR originated in an older woman who had recovered from COVID-19. CDR3 nucleotides: TGTGCCAGCTCAAGTGGGACAGACACTGAAGCTTTCTTT. Translated, it gives CASSSGTDTEAFF. The variable domain in full, completed from reference TRBV18 and TRBJ1-1, reads NAGVMQNPRHLVRRRGQEARLRCSPMKGHSHVYWYRQLPEEGLKFMVYLQKENIIDESGMPKERFSAEFPKEGPSILRIQQVVRGDSAAYFCASSSGTDTEAFFGQGTRLTVV.